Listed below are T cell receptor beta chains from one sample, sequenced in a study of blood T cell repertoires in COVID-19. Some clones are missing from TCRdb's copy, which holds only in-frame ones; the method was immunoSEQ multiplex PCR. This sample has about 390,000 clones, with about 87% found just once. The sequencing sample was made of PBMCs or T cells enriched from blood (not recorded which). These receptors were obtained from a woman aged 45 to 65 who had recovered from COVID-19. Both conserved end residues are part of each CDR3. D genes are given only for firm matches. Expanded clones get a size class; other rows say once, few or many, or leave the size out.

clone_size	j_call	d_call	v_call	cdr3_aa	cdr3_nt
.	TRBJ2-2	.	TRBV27	CASRERVDTGELFF	TGTGCCAGCAGGGAGCGGGTAGACACCGGGGAGCTGTTTTTT
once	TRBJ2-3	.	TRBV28	CASSLPRVADTQYF	TGTGCCAGCAGTTTACCCAGGGTTGCAGATACGCAGTATTTT
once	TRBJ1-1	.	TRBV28	CASSLTGGRVQAFF	TGTGCCAGCAGTTTGACGGGGGGGAGGGTTCAAGCTTTCTTT
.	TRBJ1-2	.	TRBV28	CATRILRDYGYTF	TGTGCCACCCGAATCTTGAGGGACTATGGCTACACCTTC
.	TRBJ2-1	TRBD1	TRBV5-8	CASSFDRVGSYNEQFF	TGTGCCAGCAGCTTCGACAGGGTTGGCTCCTACAATGAGCAGTTCTTC
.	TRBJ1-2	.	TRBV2	CASSEAGYGYTF	TGTGCCAGCAGTGAGGCGGGCTATGGCTACACCTTC
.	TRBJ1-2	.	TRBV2	CASSEVGRNYGYTF	TGTGCCAGCAGTGAAGTGGGCAGGAACTATGGCTACACCTTC
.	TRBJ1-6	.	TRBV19	CASSGEDYNSPLHF	TGTGCCAGTAGTGGGGAGGACTATAATTCACCCCTCCACTTT
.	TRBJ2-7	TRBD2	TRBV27	CASSLKGGGAYEQYF	TGTGCCAGCAGTTTAAAAGGCGGGGGGGCCTACGAGCAGTACTTC
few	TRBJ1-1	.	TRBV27	CASSPAGIMNTEAFF	TGTGCCAGCAGCCCCGCCGGGATTATGAACACTGAAGCTTTCTTT
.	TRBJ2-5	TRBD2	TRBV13	CASSLATSGVVGETQYF	TGTGCCAGCAGCTTAGCGACTAGCGGGGTGGTTGGAGAGACCCAGTACTTC
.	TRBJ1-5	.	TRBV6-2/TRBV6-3	CASSSPHSNQPQHF	TGTGCCAGCAGTTCCCCACATAGCAATCAGCCCCAGCATTTT
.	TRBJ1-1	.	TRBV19	CASSTKTNTEAFF	TGTGCCAGTAGTACTAAGACAAACACTGAAGCTTTCTTT
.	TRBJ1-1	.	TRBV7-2	CASRVMNTEAFF	TGTGCCAGCCGAGTGATGAACACTGAAGCTTTCTTT
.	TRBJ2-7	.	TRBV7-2	CASSLVASLNYEQYF	TGTGCCAGCAGCTTAGTAGCCAGCCTTAACTACGAGCAGTACTTC
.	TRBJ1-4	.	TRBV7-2	CASSLDWAGTSTNEKLFF	TGTGCCAGCAGCTTAGATTGGGCAGGAACCTCGACTAATGAAAAACTGTTTTTT
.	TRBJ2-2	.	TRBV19	CASYKDRPGSGELFF	TGTGCCAGCTATAAGGACCGGCCGGGATCCGGGGAGCTGTTTTTT
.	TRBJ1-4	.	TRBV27	CASARVLPF	TGTGCCAGCGCCAGGGTACTCCCTTTT
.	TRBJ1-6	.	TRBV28	CASNPTTGRDSPLHF	TGTGCCAGCAACCCAACCACAGGGAGGGATTCACCCCTCCACTTT
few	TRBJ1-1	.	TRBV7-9	CASRGRVGGTEAFF	TGTGCCAGCAGGGGCAGGGTCGGGGGCACTGAAGCTTTCTTT
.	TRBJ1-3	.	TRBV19	CASSTRQGSGNTIYF	TGTGCCAGTAGTACCCGGCAGGGCTCTGGAAACACCATATATTTT
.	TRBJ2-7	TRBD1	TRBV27	CASSSSQGAYYEQYF	TGTGCCAGCAGCTCATCCCAGGGGGCATACTACGAGCAGTACTTC
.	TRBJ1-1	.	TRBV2	CASRAGQVTEAFF	TGTGCCAGCAGGGCTGGTCAGGTCACTGAAGCTTTCTTT
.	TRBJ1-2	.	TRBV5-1	CASSPGILNYGYTF	TGCGCCAGCTCCCCAGGCATCCTTAACTATGGCTACACCTTC
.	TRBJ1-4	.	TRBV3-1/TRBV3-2	CASSHGQWELFF	TGTGCCAGCAGCCACGGACAGTGGGAACTGTTTTTT
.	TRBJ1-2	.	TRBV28	CASSFSGVYGYTF	TGTGCCAGCAGTTTCTCGGGTGTCTATGGCTACACCTTC
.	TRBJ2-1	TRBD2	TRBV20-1	CSASSPSGGATYNEQFF	TGCAGTGCTAGTAGTCCTAGCGGGGGGGCTACTTACAATGAGCAGTTCTTC
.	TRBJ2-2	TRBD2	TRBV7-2	CASSFTSGGYTGELFF	TGTGCCAGCAGCTTTACTAGCGGGGGTTACACCGGGGAGCTGTTTTTT
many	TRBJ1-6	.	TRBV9	CASSGADRRGSVPLHF	TGTGCCAGCAGCGGGGCTGACCGGCGGGGAAGTGTACCCCTCCACTTT
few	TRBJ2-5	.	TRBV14	CASSQALGRKETQYF	TGTGCCAGCAGCCAAGCTTTGGGGAGAAAAGAGACCCAGTACTTC
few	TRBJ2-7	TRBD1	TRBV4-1	CASSQRQGAYEQYF	TGCGCCAGCAGCCAACGACAGGGGGCCTACGAGCAGTACTTC
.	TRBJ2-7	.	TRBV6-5	CASSSSGNYEQYF	TGTGCCAGCTCAAGTTCAGGGAACTACGAGCAGTACTTC
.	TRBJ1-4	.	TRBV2	CASSEALRGSKVFF	TGTGCCAGCAGTGAAGCGCTTCGGGGGAGTAAGGTGTTTTTT
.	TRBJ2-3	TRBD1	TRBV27	CASSLWGIRQGPADTQYF	TGTGCCAGCAGTTTATGGGGCATCCGACAGGGTCCAGCAGATACGCAGTATTTT
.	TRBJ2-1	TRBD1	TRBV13	CASSDTGTGINEQFF	TGTGCCAGCAGCGATACCGGGACAGGGATTAATGAGCAGTTCTTC
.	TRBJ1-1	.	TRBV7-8	CASSLGGRGENTEAFF	TGTGCCAGCAGCTTAGGAGGGCGCGGGGAGAACACTGAAGCTTTCTTT
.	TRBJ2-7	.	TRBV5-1	CASSLEVGALGHEQYF	TGCGCCAGCAGCTTGGAGGTTGGGGCTCTTGGTCACGAGCAGTACTTC
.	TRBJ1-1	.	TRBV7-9	CASSLAQTGWEEAFF	TGTGCCAGCAGCTTAGCGCAAACAGGGTGGGAGGAAGCTTTCTTT
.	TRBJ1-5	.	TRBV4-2	CASSPLPARSTNQPQHF	TGTGCCAGCAGCCCTTTACCTGCTCGGTCGACTAATCAGCCCCAGCATTTT
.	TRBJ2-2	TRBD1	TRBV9	CASSVVGQGTGELFF	TGTGCCAGCAGCGTAGTGGGACAGGGCACCGGGGAGCTGTTTTTT
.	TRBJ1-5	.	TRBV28	CASSLGQTATSNQPQHF	TGTGCCAGCAGTTTGGGGCAGACCGCCACTAGCAATCAGCCCCAGCATTTT
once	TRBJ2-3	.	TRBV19	CASNDRSSTDTQYF	TGTGCCAGTAATGACAGGTCTAGCACAGATACGCAGTATTTT
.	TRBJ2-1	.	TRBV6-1	CASSEIRRQAYNEQFF	TGTGCCAGCAGTGAAATTCGGAGACAGGCCTACAATGAGCAGTTCTTC
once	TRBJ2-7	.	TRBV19	CASSMIPEEEQYF	TGTGCCAGTAGTATGATCCCAGAAGAAGAGCAGTACTTC
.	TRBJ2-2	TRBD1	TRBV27	CASSLDRGGTGELFF	TGTGCCAGCAGTCTGGACAGGGGAGGGACCGGGGAGCTGTTTTTT
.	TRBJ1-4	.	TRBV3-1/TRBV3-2	CASSQEGGVEKLFF	TGTGCCAGCAGCCAAGAGGGGGGAGTTGAAAAACTGTTTTTT
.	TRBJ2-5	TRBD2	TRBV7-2	CASSPRWRGETQYF	TGTGCCAGCAGCCCTCGCTGGCGGGGGGAGACCCAGTACTTC
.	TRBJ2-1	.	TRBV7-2	CASSLVGGSYNEQFF	TGTGCCAGCAGCTTAGTTGGGGGGTCCTACAATGAGCAGTTCTTC
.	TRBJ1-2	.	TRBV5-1	CASSGGGGLNYGYTF	TGCGCCAGCAGCGGGGGAGGAGGCTTGAACTATGGCTACACCTTC
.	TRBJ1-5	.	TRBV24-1	CATSDSRQDSSPQHF	TGTGCCACCAGTGATTCTCGCCAGGACTCGTCCCCCCAGCATTTT
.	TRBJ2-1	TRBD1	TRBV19	CASCRDSANEQFF	TGTGCCAGTTGTCGGGACAGTGCGAATGAGCAGTTCTTC
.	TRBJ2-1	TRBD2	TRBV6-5	CASSASGVYNEQFF	TGTGCCAGCAGCGCTAGCGGGGTCTACAATGAGCAGTTCTTC
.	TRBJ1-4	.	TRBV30	CAWSFSATNEKLFF	TGTGCCTGGAGCTTCAGTGCAACTAATGAAAAACTGTTTTTT
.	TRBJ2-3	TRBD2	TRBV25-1	CASSDVRRGAADTQYF	TGTGCCAGCAGTGATGTACGGCGGGGGGCGGCAGATACGCAGTATTTT
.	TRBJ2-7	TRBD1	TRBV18	CASSPYDRVGEQYF	TGTGCCAGCTCACCATATGACAGGGTGGGCGAGCAGTACTTC
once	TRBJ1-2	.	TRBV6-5	CASKFRQASNYGYTF	TGTGCCAGCAAATTCAGACAGGCGTCTAACTATGGCTACACCTTC
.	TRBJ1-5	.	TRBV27	CASRPYLVSGNQPQHF	TGTGCCAGCAGACCCTATCTGGTGTCTGGCAATCAGCCCCAGCATTTT
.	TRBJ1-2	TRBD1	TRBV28	CASSPFDRGRSGYTF	TGTGCCAGCAGTCCATTCGACAGGGGGCGCTCCGGCTACACCTTC
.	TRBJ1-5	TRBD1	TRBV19	CASSIPPGQGAPSNQPQHF	TGTGCCAGTAGTATTCCACCGGGACAGGGGGCCCCTAGCAATCAGCCCCAGCATTTT
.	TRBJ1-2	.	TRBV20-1	CSASSVTAVYGYTF	TGCAGTGCTAGTTCCGTGACAGCAGTATATGGCTACACCTTC